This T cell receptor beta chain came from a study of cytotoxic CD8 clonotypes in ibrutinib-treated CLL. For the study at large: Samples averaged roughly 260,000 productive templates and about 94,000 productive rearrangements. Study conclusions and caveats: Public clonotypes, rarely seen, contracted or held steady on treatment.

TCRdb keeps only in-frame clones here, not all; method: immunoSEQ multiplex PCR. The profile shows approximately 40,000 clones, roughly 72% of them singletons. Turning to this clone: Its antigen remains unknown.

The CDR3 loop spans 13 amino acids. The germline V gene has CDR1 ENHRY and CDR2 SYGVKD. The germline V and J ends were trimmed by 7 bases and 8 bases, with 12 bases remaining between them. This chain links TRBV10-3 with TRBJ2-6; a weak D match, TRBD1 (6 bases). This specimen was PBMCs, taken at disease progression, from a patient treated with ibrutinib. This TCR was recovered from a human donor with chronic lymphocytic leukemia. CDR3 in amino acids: CAITEDRSNVLTF. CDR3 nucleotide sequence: TGTGCCATCACCGAAGACAGGTCCAACGTCCTGACTTTC.